The 30 T cell receptor beta chains below were found in one sample sequenced in a study of cytomegalovirus exposure and HLA in healthy donors. PCR involved 60 Vbeta and 13 Jbeta primers. TCRdb keeps only in-frame clones here, not all; method: immunoSEQ multiplex PCR. The sample consists of more than 150,000 clones, around 84% of them appearing once. The sequenced material came from PBMCs. These receptors were taken from a woman in her late teens or twenties in good health and CMV-seronegative.

V and J are TRBV5-1 and TRBJ2-1; D gene unclear. This CDR3 contains 13 residues. The germline V and J ends were trimmed by 6 bases and 5 bases, with 12 bases remaining between them. Germline CDR1 SGHRS, CDR2 YFSETQ. The CDR3 nucleotides read TGCGCCAGCAAAGAGGTTTACGACAATGAGCAGTTCTTC. Amino acids: CASKEVYDNEQFF.

In this sample, this clone turned up a few times. The V and J genes are TRBV11-2 and TRBJ1-1; perhaps TRBD1 as D (6 bases). Per the germline V gene, CDR1 is SGHAT and CDR2 is FQNNGV. Trimming pared 2 bases from V and 4 bases from J, leaving 11 bases between. This CDR3 is built from 14 residues. The CDR3 loop reads CASSLMGAGTEAFF. CDR3 nucleotides: TGTGCCAGCAGCTTAATGGGGGCTGGCACTGAAGCTTTCTTT.

The V and J genes are TRBV14 and TRBJ2-5, with D possibly TRBD1 on 6 matching bases. This CDR3 contains 12 residues. Looked up from germline, CDR1 is SGHDN and CDR2 is FVKESK. V lost 5 bases and J lost 5, with 9 bases in between. The CDR3 DNA follows: TGTGCCAGCAGCAGGGGGTGGGAGACCCAGTACTTC. Its translation is CASSRGWETQYF.

The chain uses TRBV2 and TRBJ1-1, with 7 bases aligning to TRBD1. There are 12 residues in the CDR3. The V and J ends lost 2 bases and 11 bases, in that order; junction bases with no gene match: 5. From germline, CDR1 is SNHLY and CDR2 FYNNEI. In DNA, the CDR3 is TGTGCCAGCAGTGAAAACAGGGGAGCGGCTTTCTTT. It specifies CASSENRGAAFF.

The rearrangement joins TRBV5-4 to TRBJ1-2, with TRBD1 matching 10 bases. Germline lookup yields CDR1 SGHNT and CDR2 YYREEE (reference sequence). The CDR3 is 17 residues long. V was clipped by 4 bases and J by 4 bases; unmatched bases: 13. The CDR3 nucleotides read TGTGCCAGCAGCCACGACATGACAGGGGGCGCGATCTATGGCTACACCTTC. Translation gives CASSHDMTGGAIYGYTF.

This clone was seen a few times. V gene TRBV27 combines with J gene TRBJ1-3; D is perhaps TRBD1 (5 bases). V gave up 2 bases and J gave up 1 base, with 6 bases separating them. Germline CDR1 is MNHEY and CDR2 is SMNVEV (reference sequence). The CDR3 has 14 amino acids. CDR3: CASSLGGSGNTIYF. The CDR3 coding sequence is TGTGCCAGCAGTTTAGGGGGGTCTGGAAACACCATATATTTT.

DNA of the CDR3: TGCGCCAGCAGCCCCCGGGACAGGGGGCGCGAGCAGTACTTC. Translated: CASSPRDRGREQYF. The rearrangement uses TRBV5-1 and TRBJ2-7, with 12 bases fitting TRBD1. Germline-derived CDR1 and CDR2 are SGHRS and YFSETQ. The V and J ends lost 4 bases and 6 bases, in that order; junction bases with no gene match: 5. This CDR3 spans 14 amino acids.

DNA for the CDR3: TGTGCCAGCAGCCCCCGACAGGGTCCCCCCTACGAGCAGTACTTC. Translated, it gives CASSPRQGPPYEQYF. The chain carries TRBV7-9 and TRBJ2-7, with 7 bases identical to TRBD1. The germline V gene has CDR1 SEHNR and CDR2 FQNEAQ (reference sequence). Trimming removed 5 bases from V and 2 bases from J; junction bases left unmatched: 9. The CDR3 length is 15 residues.

The CDR3 coding sequence is TGTGCCAGCAGCCCCGGGACTAGCGTCACCGGGGAGCTGTTTTTT. It translates to CASSPGTSVTGELFF. The chain is built from TRBV9 and TRBJ2-2, with TRBD2 matching 10 bases. The CDR3 contains 15 residues. Germline V gives CDR1 SGDLS, CDR2 YYNGEE. J lost 4 bases, V lost 4 bases, and 4 bases had no gene match.

V gene TRBV28 combines with J gene TRBJ2-3, with 8 positions matching TRBD1. Losses at the gene ends were 2 bases for V and 4 bases for J; bases not matched to a gene: 5. CDR1 and CDR2 (germline): MDHEN, SYDVKM. The CDR3 length is 15 residues. The CDR3 protein is CASSLQGAGADTQYF. The CDR3 nucleotides read TGTGCCAGCAGTTTACAGGGGGCGGGCGCAGATACGCAGTATTTT.

The genes are TRBV7-9 and TRBJ2-5; 9 positions agree with TRBD1. The germline V gene has CDR1 SEHNR and CDR2 FQNEAQ (reference sequence). Trimming cost V 7 bases and J 3 bases; bases outside gene matches: 6. The CDR3 length is 14 residues. CDR3 residues: CASTRGQGEETQYF. The CDR3 bases are TGTGCCAGCACAAGGGGACAGGGAGAAGAGACCCAGTACTTC.

In DNA, the CDR3 is TGTGCCAGCAGCCCATTGGGGGACAGGGGGAGGAATGAGCAGTTCTTC. Protein: CASSPLGDRGRNEQFF. The chain has TRBV14 and TRBJ2-1; 11 nucleotides agree with TRBD1. Germline V gene sequence: CDR1 SGHDN, CDR2 FVKESK. The CDR3 totals 16 residues. The ends lost 4 bases at V and 7 bases at J; junction bases unmatched: 9. The full variable domain, with the rest looked up from reference TRBV14 and TRBJ2-1, is EAGVTQFPSHSVIEKGQTVTLRCDPISGHDNLYWYRRVMGKEIKFLLHFVKESKQDESGMPNNRFLAERTGGTYSTLKVQPAELEDSGVYFCASSPLGDRGRNEQFFGPGTRLTVL.

This clone showed up just a few times. The CDR3 reads CASSLSGGYNQPQHF. CDR3 coding DNA: TGTGCCAGCAGCTTGTCCGGGGGATACAATCAGCCCCAGCATTTT. The V and J genes are TRBV9 and TRBJ1-5; D is perhaps TRBD1 (5 bases). The V gene's germline CDR1 is SGDLS and CDR2 YYNGEE. The CDR3 has 15 residues. Trimming took 4 bases from V and 3 from J, leaving 14 bases between them.

The V gene is TRBV7-3, the J gene TRBJ1-1, with no clear D. V lost 0 bases, J lost 1 base, and 6 bases lay in between. Germline-derived CDR1 and CDR2 are SGHTA and FQGTGA. This CDR3 region has 14 residues. CDR3 nucleotides: TGTGCCAGCAGCTTAACGAGTCGGAACACTGAAGCTTTCTTT. It specifies CASSLTSRNTEAFF.

V is TRBV11-2 and J is TRBJ1-1; 7 bases agree with TRBD1. After removal of 0 bases from V and 5 bases from J, the junction contained 9 bases not matched to a gene. The germline gives CDR1 SGHAT, CDR2 FQNNGV. The CDR3 runs to 16 residues. The CDR3 bases are TGTGCCAGCAGCTTAGATCGACAGGGTAGGAGGACTGAAGCTTTCTTT. It yields the protein CASSLDRQGRRTEAFF.

V gene TRBV27 combines with J gene TRBJ2-2, with 9 bases aligning to TRBD2. The J segment lost 1 base and the V segment lost 8 bases, leaving 5 bases of the junction unmatched. Germline loops: CDR1 MNHEY, CDR2 SMNVEV (reference sequence). The CDR3 is 15 residues long. The chain's CDR3 is CASRRLAVNTGELFF. In DNA form, the CDR3 reads TGTGCCAGCCGAAGACTAGCGGTGAACACCGGGGAGCTGTTTTTT.

The chain employs TRBV4-1 and TRBJ2-5, with TRBD2 matching 11 bases. TRBJ2-7 explains the end of the DNA better; the J call may be wrong. The CDR3 spans 15 residues. The germline V gene has CDR1 MGHRA and CDR2 YSYEKL. CDR3 protein: CASSHTSGSLYEQYF. The CDR3 coding sequence is TGCGCCAGCAGCCACACTAGCGGGAGTCTCTACGAGCAGTACTTC.

This sequence joins TRBV6-5 and TRBJ1-4; 9 bases agree with TRBD1. The CDR3 extends over 15 amino acids. The V gene's germline CDR1 is MNHEY and CDR2 SVGAGI. Unmatched junction bases numbered 6, after V lost 2 bases and J lost 8 bases. In nucleotides, the CDR3 is TGTGCCAGCAGTTACGCAGGGACAGGGAGCGAAAAACTGTTTTTT. Protein: CASSYAGTGSEKLFF.

The chain couples TRBV6-6 to TRBJ1-2, with a weak D call TRBD1 (5 bases). Germline CDR1 is MNHNY and CDR2 is SVGAGI (reference sequence). With 6 bases removed from V and 7 bases from J, the gap between germline ends came to 18 bases. This CDR3 has 14 residues. The CDR3: CASSPGVGMSGYTF. In DNA, the CDR3 is TGTGCCAGCAGCCCGGGGGTAGGGATGTCTGGCTACACCTTC.

The chain employs TRBV28 and TRBJ1-5; 12 nucleotides agree with TRBD1. Per germline, CDR1 MDHEN and CDR2 SYDVKM. The CDR3 spans 16 residues. V lost 6 bases to trimming and J lost 7 bases; unmatched junction nucleotides: 10. The CDR3 nucleotides read TGTGCCAGCAGGTTTCCGGGACAGGGGGCTCGGCAGCCCCAGCATTTT. Translated, it gives CASRFPGQGARQPQHF.

V gene TRBV15 combines with J gene TRBJ1-4; 9 bases are shared with TRBD1. Per the germline V gene, CDR1 is LNHNV and CDR2 is YYDKDF (reference sequence). There are 17 residues in the CDR3. J was trimmed by 7 bases and V by 3 bases; bases with no gene match: 12. In DNA, the CDR3 is TGTGCCACCAGCAGTCCGGGACAGGGAACTCTCGGTGAAAAACTGTTTTTT. Translating it yields CATSSPGQGTLGEKLFF.

The count of this clone is one. This chain connects TRBV6-1 to TRBJ1-1; TRBD1 might be the D (6 bases). This CDR3 comprises 13 residues. V lost 5 bases and J 11 bases, leaving 18 bases between the germline ends. Germline V gives CDR1 MNHNS, CDR2 SASEGT. The CDR3 DNA follows: TGTGCCAGCAGTATCGGACAGCCTAGGGTCGCTTTCTTT. Its protein product is CASSIGQPRVAFF.

The chain has TRBV6-5 and TRBJ2-5; no firm D call. Trimming took off 3 bases at V and 7 bases at J, with 21 bases between the two ends. The CDR3 sequence is 16 residues long. CDR1 is MNHEY, CDR2 SVGAGI, per germline. The CDR3 DNA is TGTGCCAGCAGTTATTACCTCCACGGCAGCTCAGGGACCCAGTACTTC. Its translation: CASSYYLHGSSGTQYF.

The chain carries TRBV2 and TRBJ2-5, with TRBD1 matching 9 bases. The CDR3 has 17 residues. Germline CDR1 and CDR2: SNHLY and FYNNEI. J gave up 1 base and V 6 bases, and 12 bases lay outside the gene matches. CDR3 loop: CASSADVQGAPQETQYF. The CDR3 DNA follows: TGTGCCAGCAGCGCCGATGTACAGGGGGCACCCCAAGAGACCCAGTACTTC.

This chain links TRBV20-1 with TRBJ1-2; D is unclear. Germline values: CDR1 DFQATT, CDR2 SNEGSKA (reference sequence). V lost 4 bases, J lost 6 bases, and 9 bases lay in between. The CDR3 covers 11 residues. The CDR3 region is CSAIREHGYTF. The CDR3 nucleotides read TGCAGTGCTATAAGAGAACATGGCTACACCTTC.

The V gene is TRBV28, the J gene TRBJ2-7, with 14 bases that match TRBD2. V trimming: 6 bases; J trimming: 7 bases; junction bases outside the gene matches: 11. The CDR3 length is 16 residues. CDR1 and CDR2 from the germline V gene are MDHEN and SYDVKM. CDR3 DNA: TGTGCCAGCAGCCGACTAGCGGGAGGGCCCTCGAGAGAGCAGTACTTC. It is translated as CASSRLAGGPSREQYF.

The chain has TRBV5-6 and TRBJ1-2; D is ambiguous. V lost 6 bases and J 4 bases, leaving 16 bases between the germline ends. CDR3 length equals 14 residues. From germline, CDR1 is SGHDT and CDR2 YYEEEE. The CDR3 DNA reads TGTGCCAGCACGACGTGGCGGCGGGTCTATGGCTACACCTTC. It translates to CASTTWRRVYGYTF. Full variable domain (outside the CDR3, taken from reference TRBV5-6 and TRBJ1-2): DAGVTQSPTHLIKTRGQQVTLRCSPKSGHDTVSWYQQALGQGPQFIFQYYEEEERQRGNFPDRFSGHQFPNYSSELNVNALLLGDSALYLCASTTWRRVYGYTFGSGTRLTVV.

The chain recombines TRBV6-4 with TRBJ2-2; 10 nucleotides match TRBD1. V lost 6 bases to trimming and J lost 4 bases; unmatched junction nucleotides: 5. The germline CDR1 and CDR2 sequences are MRHNA and SNTAGT. The CDR3 runs 15 residues. The DNA for the CDR3 is TGTGCCAGCAGCGCGGGACAGGGGACCACCGGGGAGCTGTTTTTT. This codes for CASSAGQGTTGELFF.

This rearrangement joins TRBV4-2 to TRBJ1-5; D gene uncertain. The CDR3 length is 15 residues. The V gene's germline CDR1 is LGHNA and CDR2 YNFKEQ. V shed 4 bases and J shed 1 base, with 11 bases lying between them. For the CDR3, the DNA is TGTGCCAGCAGCCGAAGCTCTGCGAGCAATCAGCCCCAGCATTTT. It is translated as CASSRSSASNQPQHF.

Only one count was recorded for this clone. V and J are TRBV29-1 and TRBJ2-7; D is undetermined. The V and J ends lost 6 bases and 6 bases respectively, with 12 bases between them. CDR1 SQVTM and CDR2 ANQGSEA come from the germline V gene. This CDR3 comprises 11 residues. CDR3: CSVVTIFEQYF. The CDR3 bases are TGCAGCGTGGTGACAATATTCGAGCAGTACTTC.